Listed here is a single TCR beta chain. Germline V gene lookup returns CDR1 SGHRS and CDR2 YFSETQ. J was trimmed by 2 bases and V by 4 bases; bases with no gene match: 12. CDR3 length: 18 amino acids. The entry originates in a study of shared T cell receptors in the human thymus. TCRdb's copy holds only in-frame clones and misses some; the assay was immunoSEQ multiplex PCR. The sample has more than 550,000 clones; around 87% are singletons. This sample also belongs to another study, concerning human thymus T cells.

The sequencing sample was made of thymocytes. V gene TRBV5-1 combines with J gene TRBJ2-7; TRBD2 agrees at 13 bases. The receptor's source is a boy under three years old with a congenital heart defect. Here the CDR3 DNA reads TGCGCCAGCAGCCAAGGGACTAGCGGGAACGACTTCACCTACGAGCAGTACTTC. Translated: CASSQGTSGNDFTYEQYF.